This T cell receptor (beta chain) was recorded in a study of response to subunit inactivated influenza vaccine. From the RT-PCR reads, TCRdb called clonotypes with MiXCR, one entry per CDR3 protein. This table has about 520,000 distinct CDR3 sequences, roughly 7.6% appearing once. The CDR3 length is 11 residues. CDR1 and CDR2 (germline): DFQATT, SNEGSKA (reference sequence). V lost 5 bases, J lost 7 bases, and 5 bases stayed unmatched. Sequencing used PBMCs from blood, obtained roughly 24 months after vaccination. V usage is TRBV20-1 and J usage is TRBJ2-7; 7 bases are a match to TRBD1. This TCR came from a man in his fifties or sixties who received an inactivated influenza vaccine. The CDR3 DNA sequence: TGCAGTGCTCATGACAGGGAGGAGCAGTACTTC. Its protein is CSAHDREEQYF.